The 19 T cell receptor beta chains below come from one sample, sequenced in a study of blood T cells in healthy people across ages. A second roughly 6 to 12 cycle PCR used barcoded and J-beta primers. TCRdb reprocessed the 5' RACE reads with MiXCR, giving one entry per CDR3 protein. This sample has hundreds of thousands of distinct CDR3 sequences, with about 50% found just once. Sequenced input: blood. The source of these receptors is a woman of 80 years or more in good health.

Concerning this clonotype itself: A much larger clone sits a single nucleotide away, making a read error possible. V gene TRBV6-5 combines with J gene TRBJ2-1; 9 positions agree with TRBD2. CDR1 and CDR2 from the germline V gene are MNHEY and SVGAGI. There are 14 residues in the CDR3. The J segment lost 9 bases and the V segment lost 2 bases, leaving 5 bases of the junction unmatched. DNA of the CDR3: TGTGCCAGCAGTTACGCGGGAGGGAATAGTGAGCAGTTCTTC. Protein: CASSYAGGNSEQFF.

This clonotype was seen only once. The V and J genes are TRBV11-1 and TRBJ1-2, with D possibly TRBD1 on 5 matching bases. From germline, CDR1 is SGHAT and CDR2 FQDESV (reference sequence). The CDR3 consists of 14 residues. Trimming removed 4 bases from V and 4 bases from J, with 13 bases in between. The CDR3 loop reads CASSSTTGPYGYTF. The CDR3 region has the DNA TGTGCCAGCAGCTCTACGACGGGGCCCTATGGCTACACCTTC.

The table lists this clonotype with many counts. The CDR3 loop is CASSSQGGSGANVLTF. CDR3 nucleotides: TGTGCCAGCAGCTCACAGGGGGGGTCTGGGGCCAACGTCCTGACTTTC. The chain links TRBV7-9 to TRBJ2-6, with D perhaps matching TRBD1 (8 bases). The CDR3 spans 16 residues. The V end was cut by 4 bases, the J end by 1 base, with 11 bases between. Germline CDR1 is SEHNR and CDR2 is FQNEAQ (reference sequence).

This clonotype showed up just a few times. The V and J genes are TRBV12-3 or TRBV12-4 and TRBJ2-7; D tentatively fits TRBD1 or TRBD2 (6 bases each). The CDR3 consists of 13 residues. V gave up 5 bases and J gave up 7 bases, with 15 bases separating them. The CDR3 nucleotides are TGTGCCAGCAGTGCCACGGGGGCTTGGGAGCAGTACTTC. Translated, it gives CASSATGAWEQYF.

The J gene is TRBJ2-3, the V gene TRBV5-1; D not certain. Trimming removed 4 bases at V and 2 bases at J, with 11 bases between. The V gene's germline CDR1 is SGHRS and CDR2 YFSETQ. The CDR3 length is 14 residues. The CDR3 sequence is CASSVAGPTDTQYF. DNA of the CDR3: TGCGCCAGCAGCGTGGCAGGTCCCACAGATACGCAGTATTTT.

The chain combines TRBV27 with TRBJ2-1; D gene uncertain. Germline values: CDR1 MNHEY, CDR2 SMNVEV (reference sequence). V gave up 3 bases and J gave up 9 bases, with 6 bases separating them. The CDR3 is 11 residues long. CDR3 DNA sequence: TGTGCCAGCAGTTTTAGGGCTGAGCAGTTCTTC. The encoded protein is CASSFRAEQFF.

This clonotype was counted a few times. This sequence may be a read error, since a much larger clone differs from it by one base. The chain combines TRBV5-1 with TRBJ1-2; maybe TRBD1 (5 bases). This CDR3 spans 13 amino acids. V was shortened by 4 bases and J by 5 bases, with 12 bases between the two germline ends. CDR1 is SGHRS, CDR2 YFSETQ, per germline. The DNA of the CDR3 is TGCGCCAGCAGCCGGGAACCAGGGTATGGCTACACCTTC. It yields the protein CASSREPGYGYTF.

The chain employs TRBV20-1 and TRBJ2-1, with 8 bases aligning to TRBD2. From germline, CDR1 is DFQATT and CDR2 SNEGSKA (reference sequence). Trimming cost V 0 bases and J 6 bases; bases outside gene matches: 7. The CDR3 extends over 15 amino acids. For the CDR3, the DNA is TGCAGTGCTAGAGATCCCAACCTAGCGGGCAATGAGCAGTTCTTC. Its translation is CSARDPNLAGNEQFF.

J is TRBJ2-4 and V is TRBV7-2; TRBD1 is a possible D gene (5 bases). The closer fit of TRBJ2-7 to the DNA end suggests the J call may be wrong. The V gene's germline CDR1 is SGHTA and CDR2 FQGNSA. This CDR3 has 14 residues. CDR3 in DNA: TGTGCCAGCAGCTTAGGACAGCCTGCGAACGAGCAGTACTTC. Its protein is CASSLGQPANEQYF.

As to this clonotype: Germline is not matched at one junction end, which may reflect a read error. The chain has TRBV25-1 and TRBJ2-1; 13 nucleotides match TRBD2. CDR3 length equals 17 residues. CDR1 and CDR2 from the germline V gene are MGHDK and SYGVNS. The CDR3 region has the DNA TGTGCCAGCTCTACTAGCGGGGGGGCCGTGGACAAGCATGAGCAGTTCTTT. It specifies CASSTSGGAVDKHEQFF. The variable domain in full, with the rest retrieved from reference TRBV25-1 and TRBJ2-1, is EADIYQTPRYLVIGTGKKITLECSQTMGHDKMYWYQQDPGMELHLIHYSYGVNSTEKGDLSSESTVSRIRTEHFPLTLESARPSHTSQYLCASSTSGGAVDKHEQFFGPGTRLTVL.

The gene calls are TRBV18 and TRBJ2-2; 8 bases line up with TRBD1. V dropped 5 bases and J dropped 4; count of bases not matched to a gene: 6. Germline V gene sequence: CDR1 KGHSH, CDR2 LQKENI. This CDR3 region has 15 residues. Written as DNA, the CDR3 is TGTGCCAGCTCATCGGGACAGGTTATCACCGGGGAGCTGTTTTTT. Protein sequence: CASSSGQVITGELFF.

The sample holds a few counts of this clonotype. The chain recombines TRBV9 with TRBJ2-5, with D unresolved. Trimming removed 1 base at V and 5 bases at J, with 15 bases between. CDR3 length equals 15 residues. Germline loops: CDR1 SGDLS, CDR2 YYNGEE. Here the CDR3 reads CASSVKATPKETQYF. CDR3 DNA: TGTGCCAGCAGCGTAAAGGCCACACCGAAGGAGACCCAGTACTTC.

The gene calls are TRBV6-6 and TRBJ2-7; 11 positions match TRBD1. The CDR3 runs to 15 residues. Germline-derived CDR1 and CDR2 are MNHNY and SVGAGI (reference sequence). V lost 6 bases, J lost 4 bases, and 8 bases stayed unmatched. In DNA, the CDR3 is TGTGCCAGCAGGGTCAACCGGGACAGGGGGTACGAGCAGTACTTC. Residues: CASRVNRDRGYEQYF.

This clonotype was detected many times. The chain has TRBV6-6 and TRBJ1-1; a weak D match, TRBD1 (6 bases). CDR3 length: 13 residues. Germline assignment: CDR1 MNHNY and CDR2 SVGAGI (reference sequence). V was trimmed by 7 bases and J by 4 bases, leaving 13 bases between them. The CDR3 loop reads CASTPGQFTEAFF. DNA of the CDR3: TGTGCCAGCACCCCTGGACAGTTCACTGAAGCTTTCTTT.

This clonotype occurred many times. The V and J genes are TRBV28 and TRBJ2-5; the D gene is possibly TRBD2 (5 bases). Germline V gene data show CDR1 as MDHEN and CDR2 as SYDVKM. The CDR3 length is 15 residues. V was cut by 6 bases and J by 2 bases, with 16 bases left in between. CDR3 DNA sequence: TGTGCCAGCAGCCTCGCCAGCGGAGTTCAAGAGACCCAGTACTTC. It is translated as CASSLASGVQETQYF.

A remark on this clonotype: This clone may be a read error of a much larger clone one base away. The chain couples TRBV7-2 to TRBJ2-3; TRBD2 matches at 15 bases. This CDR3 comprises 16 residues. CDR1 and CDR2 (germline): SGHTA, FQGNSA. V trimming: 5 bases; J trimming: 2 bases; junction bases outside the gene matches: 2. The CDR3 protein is CASSGTSGGHTDTQYF. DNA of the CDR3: TGTGCCAGCAGCGGGACTAGCGGGGGGCACACAGATACGCAGTATTTT.

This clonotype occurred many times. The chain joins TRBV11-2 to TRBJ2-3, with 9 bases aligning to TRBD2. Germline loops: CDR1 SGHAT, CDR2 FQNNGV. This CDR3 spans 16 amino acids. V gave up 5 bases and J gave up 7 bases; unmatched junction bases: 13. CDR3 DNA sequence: TGTGCCAGCAGCACCTCGGGTCTAGCGGGATTTTATACGCAGTATTTT. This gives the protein CASSTSGLAGFYTQYF.

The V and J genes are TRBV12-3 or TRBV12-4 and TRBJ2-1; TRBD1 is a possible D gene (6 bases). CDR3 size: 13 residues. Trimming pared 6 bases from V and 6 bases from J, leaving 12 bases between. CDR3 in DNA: TGTGCCAGCAGAAACAGGGTTGGCAATGAGCAGTTCTTC. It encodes CASRNRVGNEQFF.

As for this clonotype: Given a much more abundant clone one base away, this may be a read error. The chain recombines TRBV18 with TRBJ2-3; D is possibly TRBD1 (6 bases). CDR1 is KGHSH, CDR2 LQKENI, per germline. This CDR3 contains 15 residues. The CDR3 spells CASSPAPGVRDAQYF. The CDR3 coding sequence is TGTGCCAGCTCACCGGCGCCAGGGGTGCGAGATGCGCAGTATTTT.